This T cell receptor (beta chain) was sequenced for a study of T cells after yellow fever vaccination. Per the germline V gene, CDR1 is SGHKS and CDR2 is YYEKEE (reference sequence). V lost 1 base and J lost 3, with 7 bases in between. This CDR3 comprises 14 residues. MiXCR, run by TCRdb on the 5' RACE reads, gives a single entry per CDR3 protein. The sample shows a few hundred thousand distinct CDR3 sequences, around 7.3% of them seen only once. Study results and limitations: Booster samples showed a return of most primary-vaccination clones (roughly 96% CD4, 88% CD8).

This clonotype was seen at least ten times. What it binds is unknown. The receptor comes from a man aged 18 to 35 who received the YFV17D yellow fever vaccine. The chain links TRBV5-5 to TRBJ2-2, with D maybe TRBD1 (6 bases). The sample in question was PBMCs, obtained 45 days after the first yellow fever vaccination. The CDR3 region is CASSLHRDTGELFF. The CDR3 DNA reads TGTGCCAGCAGCTTGCACAGGGACACCGGGGAGCTGTTTTTT. Drawing the rest from reference TRBV5-5 and TRBJ2-2, the complete variable domain is DAGVTQSPTHLIKTRGQQVTLRCSPISGHKSVSWYQQVLGQGPQFIFQYYEKEERGRGNFPDRFSARQFPNYSSELNVNALLLGDSALYLCASSLHRDTGELFFGEGSRLTVL.